The sequence of this T cell receptor beta chain was determined in a study of a mutant IDH1 vaccine in newly diagnosed glioma. Study background: Before enrollment, patients got radiotherapy alone, temozolomide alone, or mostly the combination. Visit V13 took place at week 47, and visit V12 happened at week 35.

The sample's time point: week 35, safety follow-up. Vaccine doses each comprised 300 ug of mutant IDH1 20-mer peptide, with topical imiquimod. Germline V gene sequence: CDR1 SGHRS, CDR2 YFSETQ. V was clipped by 0 bases and J by 4 bases, with 13 bases between them. The CDR3 totals 16 residues. This clone was seen a few times. Its target is unknown. The method was immunoSEQ multiplex PCR; TCRdb's version includes in-frame clones alone and lacks a portion of them. The sample holds roughly 60,000 clones, about 74% seen once. The chain employs TRBV5-1 and TRBJ2-2; no reliable D call. The sample here was PBMCs, taken from a glioma patient whose treatment included an IDH1 peptide vaccine. The receptor's source is a man aged 50 to 59 with glioma. CDR3 loop: CASSLALGSGTGELFF. DNA for the CDR3: TGCGCCAGCAGCTTGGCCTTAGGGTCTGGCACCGGGGAGCTGTTTTTT.